One T cell receptor (beta chain) is described in this entry. Its cognate antigen is unknown. The germline CDR1 and CDR2 sequences are SGDLS and YYNGEE. This CDR3 region has 17 residues. V lost 0 bases, J lost 5 bases, and 20 bases lay in between. These data belong to a study of chemoradiotherapy in HPV16-positive cancers. Whole-study findings and limits: Non-HPV-specific T cells did not expand in tumors during treatment, whereas candidate HPV-specific clones and E7-related motifs did.

Clones were sequenced by immunoSEQ multiplex PCR, and TCRdb holds only the in-frame ones, with some missing. The sample records 8,200 or so clones, roughly 84% being singletons. This specimen consisted of tumor tissue, obtained from a patient who underwent chemoradiotherapy. This TCR was sampled from a human donor with HPV-associated anogenital cancer. This rearrangement joins TRBV9 to TRBJ1-1, with TRBD1 as a possible D gene (5 bases). The CDR3 region is CASSVGPTHWGSTEAFF. In DNA form, the CDR3 reads TGTGCCAGCAGCGTAGGGCCGACGCATTGGGGGAGTACTGAAGCTTTCTTT.